The T cell receptor (beta chain) described here comes from a study of PD-L1 blockade in urothelial cancer. Templates that were synthetic TCR analogs were spiked into each PCR. Libraries were prepared by immunoSEQ multiplex PCR; TCRdb keeps only in-frame clonotypes and omits some of them. The sample lists 35,000 to 45,000 clones; 80% to 95% were seen once. Germline V gives CDR1 SGHAT, CDR2 FQNNGV. The CDR3 is 17 residues long. Trimming removed 3 bases from V and 2 bases from J; junction bases left unmatched: 8. Each patient's cancer was a locally advanced or metastatic urothelial carcinoma. The chain links TRBV11-2 to TRBJ2-3; 10 nucleotides match TRBD1. This sequence was found in a man aged 70-80 years with urothelial cancer. The specimen comprised PBMCs, sampled around atezolizumab (anti-PD-L1) treatment. The CDR3 DNA reads TGTGCCAGCAGCTTCTCCGGGACAGGGGCTCTCACAGATACGCAGTATTTT. Its protein is CASSFSGTGALTDTQYF.